The next 5 T cell receptor beta chains were all read from a single sample in a study of human CD8 memory T cell subsets. Libraries for TCR beta were constructed using UMI-labeled 5' RACE. No DNA is given; TCRdb re-called the 5' RACE reads and lists each CDR3 protein once. This repertoire includes 15,000 to 20,000 distinct CDR3 sequences. Sequenced sample: CD8+ stem-like memory T cells (TSCM and TCM) sorted from PBMCs. Described subset: stem-like memory CD8 T cells (TSTEM), CCR7+ PD-1- TIGIT-. The receptors come from a human donor in good health.

This sequence joins TRBV19 and TRBJ1-1; the D call from TCRdb, TRBD1, cannot be confirmed without DNA. The CDR3 covers 15 residues. CDR1 and CDR2 (germline): LNHDA, SQIVND (reference sequence). The CDR3 sequence: CASSTYRGLNTEAFF.

This chain connects TRBV3-1 to TRBJ2-7; TCRdb reports TRBD1, a call that lacks DNA to check it against. CDR3 length equals 11 residues. Germline CDR1 is LGHDT and CDR2 is YNNKEL (reference sequence). The CDR3 sequence is CASERGNEQYF.

The genes are TRBV27 and TRBJ2-1; TCRdb calls TRBD1, which cannot be checked without DNA. This CDR3 is 13 amino acids long. Germline V gene lookup returns CDR1 MNHEY and CDR2 SMNVEV (reference sequence). Here the CDR3 reads CASTGNTYNEQFF.

The rearrangement links TRBV28 to TRBJ1-2; the TCRdb call, TRBD1, lacks DNA for checking. The CDR3 runs to 13 residues. The germline CDR1 and CDR2 sequences are MDHEN and SYDVKM. CDR3 sequence reads: CASRGLQSYGYTF.

The chain uses TRBV5-4 and TRBJ2-3; TCRdb proposes TRBD1, but this gene call is untestable without DNA. The CDR3 spans 15 residues. Per germline, CDR1 SGHNT and CDR2 YYREEE (reference sequence). CDR3 region: CASSWDSAGEDTQYF.